This TCR beta chain was captured in a study of T-cell memory formation after mild COVID-19. From 5'RACE with constant-segment primers came TCR alpha and TCR beta cDNA libraries that carried sample barcodes and UMIs. TCRdb fed the 5' RACE reads into MiXCR, producing one record per CDR3 protein. The sample lists fewer than 75,000 distinct CDR3 sequences, 10% to 15% occurring once. Sequenced input: PBMCs or a T cell subset sorted from them (not recorded which). The TCR sequence derives from a man aged 18 to 30 who had mild COVID-19 (a few samples of this study predate the infection). Cell type and time point are not known.

CDR3 in amino acids: CASSTPSGGATDTQYF. The CDR3 nucleotides are TGTGCCAGCAGCACTCCTAGCGGGGGGGCAACAGATACGCAGTATTTT. The chain combines TRBV5-6 with TRBJ2-3; 12 positions match TRBD2. With V trimmed by 4 bases and J by 3 bases, 6 bases remained unmatched. The CDR3 covers 16 residues. Germline CDR1 is SGHDT and CDR2 is YYEEEE.